The next 8 T cell receptor beta chains were all read from a single sample in a study of cytomegalovirus exposure and HLA in healthy donors. The PCR employed 60 Vbeta primers together with 13 Jbeta primers. The repertoire was sequenced with immunoSEQ multiplex PCR; TCRdb's copy has only in-frame clones and lacks some. The table includes 80,000 or so clones, 70% to 85% detected once. The sample taken for sequencing was PBMCs. These receptors were taken from a woman aged 40 to 49 in good health and CMV-seronegative.

This clone was observed a few times. Other nucleotide sequences in the sample specify the same CDR3. The chain recombines TRBV6-1 with TRBJ1-5, with D unclear. The CDR3 is made up of 14 amino acids. V lost 3 bases and J 4 bases, leaving 10 bases between the germline ends. Looked up from germline, CDR1 is MNHNS and CDR2 is SASEGT. CDR3 region: CASSDWQNNQPQHF. The CDR3, as DNA: TGTGCCAGCAGTGACTGGCAGAATAATCAGCCCCAGCATTTT.

The chain has TRBV4-1 and TRBJ2-3; D uncertain. The CDR3 has 12 residues. Deletions cut 3 bases from V and 2 bases from J, with 3 bases between. Germline V gene lookup returns CDR1 MGHRA and CDR2 YSYEKL. DNA for the CDR3: TGCGCCAGCAGCCACATCACAGATACGCAGTATTTT. It yields the protein CASSHITDTQYF.

Comments on this clone: In this CDR3 the conserved last residue, phenylalanine or tryptophan, is missing, so a read error is likely. This chain connects TRBV2 to TRBJ2-6; 9 bases fit TRBD1. The junction had 8 bases not matched to a gene; V was cut back by 2 bases and J by 0 bases. CDR1 is SNHLY and CDR2 is FYNNEI in the germline V gene. This CDR3 region has 19 residues. As DNA, the CDR3 is TGTGCCAGCAGTGAATGGTGGGGGACAGGGATCTCTGGGGCCAACGTCCTGACTTCC. Its translation: CASSEWWGTGISGANVLTS.

The V gene is TRBV28, the J gene TRBJ1-4; D perhaps matches TRBD1 (5 bases). Trimming cost V 4 bases and J 4 bases, with 16 bases left between them. Per the germline V gene, CDR1 is MDHEN and CDR2 is SYDVKM. The CDR3 runs 16 residues. For the CDR3, the DNA is TGTGCCAGCAGTTGGGGTACGGCGGGGCATAATGAAAAACTGTTTTTT. Protein sequence: CASSWGTAGHNEKLFF.

This clone was seen only a few times. The chain is built from TRBV30 and TRBJ2-3, with TRBD1 matching over 8 bases. V lost 0 bases, J lost 4 bases, and 0 bases stayed unmatched. The CDR3 is 13 residues long. Germline V CDR1 and CDR2: GTSNPN, SVGIG (reference sequence). CDR3 sequence: CAWSVQGADTQYF. As DNA, the CDR3 is TGTGCCTGGAGTGTACAGGGGGCAGATACGCAGTATTTT.

This clone turned up a few times. The chain employs TRBV19 and TRBJ1-5; the D gene is possibly TRBD1 (6 bases). Trimming took off 4 bases at V and 3 bases at J, with 10 bases between the two ends. Germline lookup yields CDR1 LNHDA and CDR2 SQIVND (reference sequence). The length of the CDR3 is 14 residues. This CDR3 reads CASSTDRYNQPQHF. The CDR3 DNA reads as TGTGCCAGTAGTACAGACAGGTACAATCAGCCCCAGCATTTT.

The chain combines TRBV4-3 with TRBJ1-4; D is perhaps TRBD1 (5 bases). Trimming took off 2 bases at V and 7 bases at J, with 5 bases between the two ends. CDR3 length equals 12 residues. Germline CDR1 LGHNA, CDR2 YSLEER. CDR3 in DNA: TGCGCCAGCAGCCAAAGGGGTGAAAAACTGTTTTTT. Translating gives CASSQRGEKLFF.

This chain links TRBV7-8 with TRBJ1-1; 10 positions match TRBD1. Losses at the gene ends were 4 bases for V and 7 bases for J; bases not matched to a gene: 6. Germline V lookup: CDR1 SGHVS, CDR2 FQNEAQ. The CDR3 consists of 14 residues. Here the CDR3 DNA reads TGTGCCAGCAGCTCCCGGGACAGGGGTTTTGAAGCTTTCTTT. Amino acids: CASSSRDRGFEAFF. The full variable domain, its missing parts supplied by reference TRBV7-8 and TRBJ1-1, is GAGVSQSPRYKVAKRGQDVALRCDPISGHVSLFWYQQALGQGPEFLTYFQNEAQLDKSGLPSDRFFAERPEGSVSTLKIQRTQQEDSAVYLCASSSRDRGFEAFFGQGTRLTVV.